The 10 T cell receptor beta chains given below trace back to one sample, sequenced in a study of cytomegalovirus exposure and HLA in healthy donors. Both 60 Vbeta primers and 13 Jbeta primers went into the PCR. Sequenced by immunoSEQ multiplex PCR; TCRdb stores in-frame clones only, minus some. The sample holds around 150,000 clones. Sequenced sample: PBMCs. The source of these receptors is a man aged 40-55 years in good health and CMV-seronegative.

The rearrangement links TRBV29-1 to TRBJ2-6; perhaps TRBD2 as D (6 bases). Trimming pared 6 bases from V and 0 bases from J, leaving 12 bases between. The CDR3 is 15 amino acids. Looked up from germline, CDR1 is SQVTM and CDR2 is ANQGSEA. The CDR3 DNA is TGCAGCGTGCTCGGGGGTCTCTCTGGGGCCAACGTCCTGACTTTC. Translating it yields CSVLGGLSGANVLTF.

The chain joins TRBV7-7 to TRBJ2-5, with 7 bases that match TRBD1. The CDR3 is 14 amino acids. The J segment lost 5 bases and the V segment lost 3 bases, leaving 6 bases of the junction unmatched. Germline V gene data show CDR1 as SSHAT and CDR2 as FNYEAQ (reference sequence). The CDR3 DNA reads as TGTGCCAGCAGCTTGGACAGGTCAGCGGAGACCCAGTACTTC. Translating it yields CASSLDRSAETQYF.

The chain links TRBV5-4 to TRBJ2-3; D is undetermined. This CDR3 has 15 amino acids. Germline V gene lookup returns CDR1 SGHNT and CDR2 YYREEE (reference sequence). V shed 0 bases and J shed 0 bases, with 8 bases lying between them. This chain's CDR3 is CASSLDPQSTDTQYF. In nucleotides, the CDR3 is TGTGCCAGCAGCTTGGACCCACAAAGCACAGATACGCAGTATTTT.

The chain is built from TRBV28 and TRBJ1-5, with D possibly being TRBD1 (6 bases). CDR3 length: 14 amino acids. Germline lookup yields CDR1 MDHEN and CDR2 SYDVKM. V lost 6 bases to trimming and J lost 2 bases, with 11 bases between them. Written as DNA, the CDR3 is TGTGCCAGCAGGGGGGGGCTCCGCAATCAGCCCCAGCATTTT. Its protein is CASRGGLRNQPQHF.

This chain links TRBV6-5 with TRBJ2-7; maybe TRBD2 (7 bases). Per germline, CDR1 MNHEY and CDR2 SVGAGI. The CDR3 spans 15 residues. V was pared by 7 bases and J by 2 bases, with 18 bases between. CDR3 in DNA: TGTGCCAGCAAACGGGGGGTCGGGGGCGCCTACGAGCAGTACTTC. Amino acid sequence: CASKRGVGGAYEQYF.

The V call is TRBV5-6, the J call TRBJ2-5; 9 bases fit TRBD1. The J call may be incorrect, as the DNA end agrees better with TRBJ2-7. The CDR3 has 14 amino acids. The germline gives CDR1 SGHDT, CDR2 YYEEEE. The CDR3 DNA sequence: TGTGCCAGCAGCGAAGGGACAGGGCACTACGAGCAGTACTTC. This gives the protein CASSEGTGHYEQYF.

The chain links TRBV5-6 to TRBJ2-1, with TRBD2 matching 12 bases. V shed 6 bases and J 9 bases; nucleotides not matched to a gene: 10. The CDR3 is made up of 15 amino acids. The germline gives CDR1 SGHDT, CDR2 YYEEEE. As DNA, the CDR3 is TGTGCCAGCACTCGATCAGGACTAGCGGGGCCTGAGCAGTTCTTC. Its protein is CASTRSGLAGPEQFF.

The genes are TRBV7-2 and TRBJ2-2, with a weak D call TRBD2 (6 bases). V lost 1 base, J lost 4 bases, and 13 bases lay in between. The CDR3 has 16 residues. Germline V gene data show CDR1 as SGHTA and CDR2 as FQGNSA. CDR3 residues: CASSLVWGLSTGELFF. CDR3 DNA: TGTGCCAGCAGCTTAGTCTGGGGACTGTCCACCGGGGAGCTGTTTTTT.

V and J are TRBV19 and TRBJ1-6; no clear D. CDR3 length: 14 residues. Germline V lookup: CDR1 LNHDA, CDR2 SQIVND (reference sequence). With 11 bases removed from V and 6 bases from J, the gap between germline ends came to 17 bases. The CDR3 DNA reads as TGTGCCCCTAAGGTCACGGGTCCTAATTCACCCCTCCACTTT. Its translation is CAPKVTGPNSPLHF.

This rearrangement joins TRBV15 to TRBJ2-7, with D unclear. This CDR3 spans 13 amino acids. V lost 2 bases and J 1 base, leaving 6 bases between the germline ends. Germline CDR1 and CDR2: LNHNV and YYDKDF (reference sequence). CDR3 sequence reads: CATSRIHSYEQYF. In DNA form, the CDR3 reads TGTGCCACCAGCAGAATCCATTCCTACGAGCAGTACTTC.